The T cell receptor beta chain under discussion was sequenced for a study of siplizumab effects on memory and regulatory T cells. Regarding the study as a whole: No functional test confirmed suppression by proliferating siplizumab-culture Tregs. In siplizumab conditions, mappable alloreactive CD4+ clones averaged 68.8% Treg-derived, against 26.9% in controls. Of the proliferating CD4+ or CD8+ clones, roughly 75-95% lacked a naive or memory phenotype that could be assigned.

As for this clone: The antigen is not known.

Profiling relied on immunoSEQ multiplex PCR, and the TCRdb table lists in-frame clones only, not all of them. The table lists over 85,000 clones, roughly 93% of them singletons. The J segment lost 4 bases and the V segment lost 3 bases, leaving 5 bases of the junction unmatched. The CDR3 has 13 amino acids. Germline-derived CDR1 and CDR2 are GTSNPN and SVGIG (reference sequence). This chain joins TRBV30 and TRBJ1-2; 7 positions match TRBD1. The sequence came from a human donor in good health. The sequencing input was CD8+ T cells sorted from blood. CDR3 amino acids: CAWRPTGFYGYTF. The CDR3 coding sequence is TGTGCCTGGAGGCCGACAGGGTTCTATGGCTACACCTTC.